A selection of T cell receptor beta chains follows, all from one sample in a study of cytomegalovirus exposure and HLA in healthy donors. Clones were read by immunoSEQ multiplex PCR, and TCRdb kept only the in-frame ones, dropping some. The sample includes 85,000 to 120,000 clones, approximately 85% of them seen just once. Source material: PBMCs. These receptors all stem from a man aged 45-65 years in good health and CMV-seronegative. Each CDR3 is given without its conserved first and last residue.

V: TRBV12-2
J: TRBJ1-5
CDR3: ASRTGEYNQPQH

V: TRBV19
J: TRBJ1-5
CDR3: ASWPPQH

V: TRBV5-5
J: TRBJ1-4
CDR3: ASSTPPGQGARNEKLF

V: TRBV4-1
J: TRBJ1-5
CDR3: ASSPRGIWNQPQH

V: TRBV5-1
J: TRBJ2-7
CDR3: ASGDTGGASYEQY

V: TRBV5-4
J: TRBJ2-2
CDR3: ASSVGTSGGFNTGELF

V: TRBV4-3
J: TRBJ2-2
CDR3: ASSQGTNTGELF

V: TRBV14
J: TRBJ2-5
CDR3: ASSQFRSGVQETQY

V: TRBV2
J: TRBJ1-1
CDR3: ASSLDRSTAF

V: TRBV5-1
J: TRBJ2-1
CDR3: ASSLGQGRDEQF

V: TRBV29-1
J: TRBJ1-2
CDR3: SVARDRAGGYT

V: TRBV27
J: TRBJ2-7
CDR3: ASSSDRSLSYEQY

V: TRBV6-4
J: TRBJ1-1
CDR3: ASRKQTALNTEAF

V: TRBV12-5
J: TRBJ2-1
CDR3: ASGYGRARWGDHNEQF

V: TRBV6-1
J: TRBJ1-1
CDR3: ASRLSWGGNTEAF

V: TRBV19
J: TRBJ2-1
CDR3: ASSRTSRVYNEQF

V: TRBV6-5
J: TRBJ1-5
CDR3: ASSMGGPQQPQH

V: TRBV7-9
J: TRBJ2-3
CDR3: ASSPGLAGPTDTQY

V: TRBV6-1
J: TRBJ2-1
CDR3: ASSGRAKGNDEQF

V: TRBV5-5
J: TRBJ1-2
CDR3: ASSLEPAQDYGYT

V: TRBV10-2
J: TRBJ2-3
CDR3: ASSDGGGRGRDTQY

V: TRBV27
J: TRBJ1-1
CDR3: ASSSQSPGLDFGTEAF

V: TRBV6-1
J: TRBJ1-5
CDR3: ASSELTGGQPQH

V: TRBV5-4
J: TRBJ1-1
CDR3: ASSLQDRVFPEAF

V: TRBV7-2
J: TRBJ2-5
CDR3: ASTYLAGAAQY

V: TRBV5-5
J: TRBJ1-1
CDR3: ASSLAGSTEAF

V: TRBV7-9
J: TRBJ1-2
CDR3: ASSANGLDGYT

V: TRBV7-9
J: TRBJ1-3
CDR3: SSSRANGNTIY

V: TRBV6-5
J: TRBJ1-3
CDR3: ASSRQGSSGNTIY

V: TRBV10-3
J: TRBJ2-3
CDR3: ATCPRSGGTDTQY

V: TRBV5-1
J: TRBJ2-7
CDR3: ASSPPGTGAEQY

V: TRBV5-5
J: TRBJ2-5
CDR3: ASSPRTSGGAGETQY